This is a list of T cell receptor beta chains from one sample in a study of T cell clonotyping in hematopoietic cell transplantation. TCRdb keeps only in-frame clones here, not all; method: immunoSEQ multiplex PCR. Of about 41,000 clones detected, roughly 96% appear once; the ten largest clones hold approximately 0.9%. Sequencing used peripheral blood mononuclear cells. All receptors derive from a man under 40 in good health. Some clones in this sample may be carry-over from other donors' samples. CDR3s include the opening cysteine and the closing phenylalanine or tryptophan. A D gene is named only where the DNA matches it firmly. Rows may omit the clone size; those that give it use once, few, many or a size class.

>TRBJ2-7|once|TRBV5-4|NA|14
CASSFVSGRQEQYF
TGTGCCAGCAGCTTTGTATCGGGGCGGCAAGAGCAGTACTTC
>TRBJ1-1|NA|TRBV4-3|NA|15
CASSQVWGGGTEAFF
TGCGCCAGCAGCCAAGTCTGGGGGGGAGGGACTGAAGCTTTCTTT
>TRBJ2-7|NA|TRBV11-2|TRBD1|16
CASSLPGTGGWNEQYF
TGTGCCAGCAGCTTACCCGGGACAGGGGGCTGGAACGAGCAGTACTTC
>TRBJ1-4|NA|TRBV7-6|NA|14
CASSNAGLNEKLFF
TGTGCCAGCAGCAACGCCGGACTGAATGAAAAACTGTTTTTT
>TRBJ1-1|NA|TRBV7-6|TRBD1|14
CASSLRTGNTEAFF
TGTGCCAGCAGCTTGCGGACAGGGAACACTGAAGCTTTCTTT
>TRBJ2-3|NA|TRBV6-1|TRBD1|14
CASRDRVITDTQYF
TGTGCCAGCCGGGACAGGGTTATTACAGATACGCAGTATTTT
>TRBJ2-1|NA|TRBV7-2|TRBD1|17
CASSLVHRGSSYNEQFF
TGTGCCAGCAGCTTGGTTCACAGGGGGAGCTCCTACAATGAGCAGTTCTTC
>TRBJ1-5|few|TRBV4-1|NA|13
CASSQEDKQPQHF
TGCGCCAGCAGCCAAGAAGACAAGCAGCCCCAGCATTTT
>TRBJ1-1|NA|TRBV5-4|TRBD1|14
CASSAGTGATEAFF
TGTGCCAGCAGCGCCGGGACAGGGGCCACTGAAGCTTTCTTT
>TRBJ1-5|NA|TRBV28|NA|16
CASSSPGGGLFQPQHF
TGTGCCAGCAGTTCCCCCGGCGGGGGGCTTTTTCAGCCCCAGCATTTT
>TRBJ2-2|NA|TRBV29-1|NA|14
CSVENQADLGELFF
TGCAGCGTTGAAAATCAGGCAGACCTTGGGGAGCTGTTTTTT
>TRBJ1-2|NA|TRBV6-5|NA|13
CASIDRDGYGYTF
TGTGCCAGCATCGACCGGGACGGATATGGCTACACCTTC
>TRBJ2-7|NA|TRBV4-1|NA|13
CASSQVGVDEQYF
TGCGCCAGCAGCCAAGTGGGCGTGGACGAGCAGTACTTC
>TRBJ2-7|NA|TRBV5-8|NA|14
CASSFGRGTYEQYF
TGTGCCAGCAGCTTCGGTCGGGGTACCTACGAGCAGTACTTC
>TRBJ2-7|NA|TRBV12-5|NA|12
CASGLRDYEQYF
TGTGCTAGTGGTCTCCGGGACTACGAGCAGTACTTC
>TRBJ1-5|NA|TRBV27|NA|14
CASSSPQRGQPQHF
TGTGCCAGCAGTTCCCCTCAAAGGGGTCAGCCCCAGCATTTT
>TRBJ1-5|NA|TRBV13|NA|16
CASSFPWALSNQPQHF
TGTGCCAGCAGCTTCCCGTGGGCCCTTAGCAATCAGCCCCAGCATTTT
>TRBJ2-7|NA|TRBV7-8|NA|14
CASSFLTGAYEQYF
TGTGCCAGCAGCTTCTTGACAGGCGCCTACGAGCAGTACTTC
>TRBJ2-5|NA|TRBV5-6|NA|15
CASGMLGPNQETQYF
TGTGCCAGTGGGATGTTGGGACCCAACCAAGAGACCCAGTACTTC
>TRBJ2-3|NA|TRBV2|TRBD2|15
CARRRLAGGPDTQYF
TGTGCCAGGAGAAGACTAGCGGGGGGGCCCGATACGCAGTATTTT
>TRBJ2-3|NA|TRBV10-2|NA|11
CASSFTDTQYF
TGCGCCAGCAGTTTCACAGATACGCAGTATTTT
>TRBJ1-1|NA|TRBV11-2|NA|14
CASQFGGMNTEAFF
TGTGCCAGCCAGTTTGGCGGCATGAACACTGAAGCTTTCTTT
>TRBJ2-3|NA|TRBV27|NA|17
CASSSVLRGRAADTQYF
TGTGCCAGCAGTTCGGTATTAAGGGGGAGGGCGGCAGATACGCAGTATTTT
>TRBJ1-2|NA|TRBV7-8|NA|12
CASSGQNYGYTF
TGTGCCAGCAGCGGACAGAACTATGGCTACACCTTC
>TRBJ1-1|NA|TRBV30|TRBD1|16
CAWSLLTGGLNTEAFF
TGTGCCTGGAGTCTCTTAACAGGGGGCTTGAACACTGAAGCTTTCTTT
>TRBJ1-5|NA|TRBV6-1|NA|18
CASSEPRVGFLGNQPQHF
TGTGCCAGCAGTGAACCCAGGGTAGGGTTTTTAGGCAATCAGCCCCAGCATTTT
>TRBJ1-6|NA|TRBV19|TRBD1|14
CASSPGTENSPLHF
TGTGCCAGTTCACCGGGGACAGAGAATTCACCCCTCCACTTT
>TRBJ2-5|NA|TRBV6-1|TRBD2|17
CASSEDGTSGGRKTQYF
TGTGCCAGCAGTGAAGACGGGACTAGCGGGGGTCGTAAGACCCAGTACTTC